Presented here are 10 T cell receptor beta chains from one specimen sequenced in a study of CD8 T cells in Susac syndrome. An amount of RNA that ranged from roughly 0.5 to 1 ug was reverse transcribed with random hexamers. In TCRdb, the immunoSEQ multiplex PCR reads were re-called with MiXCR into one record per CDR3 protein. Here the sample spans 150,000 to 200,000 distinct CDR3 sequences, 90% to 95% being singletons. The sample comprised CD4+ T cells from PBMCs. These receptors originate from a human donor in good health.

CDR3 region: CASSAYRVESGYTF. CDR3 nucleotide sequence: TGTGCCAGCAGCGCCTACAGGGTCGAGAGTGGCTACACCTTC. The chain has TRBV7-2 and TRBJ1-2; possibly TRBD1 for D (6 bases). Trimming shortened V by 5 bases and J by 7 bases, and 17 bases separated the two germline ends. This CDR3 is 14 amino acids long. CDR1 is SGHTA, CDR2 FQGNSA, per germline. The full variable domain, its missing parts supplied by reference TRBV7-2 and TRBJ1-2, is GAGVSQSPSNKVTEKGKDVELRCDPISGHTALYWYRQSLGQGLEFLIYFQGNSAPDKSGLPSDRFSAERTGGSVSTLTIQRTQQEDSAVYLCASSAYRVESGYTFGSGTRLTVV.

This clonotype appeared once. The J gene is TRBJ1-2, the V gene TRBV4-1, with no clear D. CDR1 is MGHRA and CDR2 is YSYEKL in the germline V gene. There are 13 residues in the CDR3. V shed 0 bases and J shed 3 bases, with 5 bases lying between them. DNA for the CDR3: TGCGCCAGCAGCCAAGACCTTTACTATGGCTACACCTTC. It is translated as CASSQDLYYGYTF.

The V gene is TRBV12-3 or TRBV12-4, the J gene TRBJ2-7, with 8 bases lining up with TRBD1. With V trimmed by 5 bases and J by 4 bases, 10 bases remained unmatched. The CDR3 loop spans 15 amino acids. This chain's CDR3 is CASSPRQGAMYEQYF. The CDR3 DNA reads TGTGCCAGCAGTCCTAGGCAGGGGGCCATGTACGAGCAGTACTTC.

The chain joins TRBV6-6 to TRBJ2-5; no clear D gene. Germline V CDR1 and CDR2: MNHNY, SVGAGI (reference sequence). This CDR3 is built from 13 residues. Trimming stripped 1 base from V and 2 bases from J, with 5 bases between. CDR3: CASSYFGQETQYF. The CDR3, as DNA: TGTGCCAGCAGTTACTTTGGGCAAGAGACCCAGTACTTC.

The rearrangement uses TRBV18 and TRBJ1-5, with 11 bases matching TRBD1. The germline gives CDR1 KGHSH, CDR2 LQKENI. The CDR3 length is 16 residues. Unmatched junction bases numbered 11, after V lost 8 bases and J lost 5 bases. CDR3 loop: CASIPGTGGLDQPQHF. The CDR3 DNA reads as TGTGCCAGCATTCCGGGGACAGGGGGGCTCGATCAGCCCCAGCATTTT.

The chain recombines TRBV2 with TRBJ2-2; weak D call: TRBD2 (6 bases). The CDR3 contains 14 residues. V was clipped by 5 bases and J by 3 bases, with 10 bases between them. Looked up from germline, CDR1 is SNHLY and CDR2 is FYNNEI. The CDR3 nucleotides read TGTGCCAGCAGTTCAGCGGGTTACACCGGGGAGCTGTTTTTT. Its translation: CASSSAGYTGELFF.

This rearrangement joins TRBV20-1 to TRBJ1-2; a possible D gene is TRBD1 (5 bases). Germline CDR1 and CDR2: DFQATT and SNEGSKA (reference sequence). The V end lost 0 bases, the J end lost 12 bases, and 20 bases lay between the germline ends. The CDR3 spans 14 residues. In nucleotides, the CDR3 is TGCAGTGCTAGAGATGGAACGGCAGGGAAGCTTCACACCTTC. Protein: CSARDGTAGKLHTF.

The chain carries TRBV5-1 and TRBJ2-5; TRBD2 matches 10 bases. With 1 base clipped from V and 3 bases from J, the junction kept 0 bases outside the gene matches. Germline loops: CDR1 SGHRS, CDR2 YFSETQ. The CDR3 spans 14 residues. The CDR3 bases are TGCGCCAGCAGCTTGCTAGCGGGGGAAGAGACCCAGTACTTC. Translating gives CASSLLAGEETQYF.

V usage is TRBV14 and J usage is TRBJ2-3; 8 bases map to TRBD1. Germline loops: CDR1 SGHDN, CDR2 FVKESK. With 8 bases clipped from V and 1 base from J, the junction kept 5 bases outside the gene matches. The CDR3 has 14 amino acids. CDR3 in DNA: TGTGCCAGCCGGAGGGGACAGGGCACAGATACGCAGTATTTT. It specifies CASRRGQGTDTQYF. Combining the CDR3 with reference TRBV14 and TRBJ2-3 gives the whole variable domain EAGVTQFPSHSVIEKGQTVTLRCDPISGHDNLYWYRRVMGKEIKFLLHFVKESKQDESGMPNNRFLAERTGGTYSTLKVQPAELEDSGVYFCASRRGQGTDTQYFGPGTRLTVL.

This rearrangement joins TRBV4-2 to TRBJ2-2, with a possible D match to TRBD2 (5 bases). The CDR3 contains 16 residues. The ends were cut back, 4 bases at V and 5 bases at J, with 17 bases in the middle. Germline V gene data show CDR1 as LGHNA and CDR2 as YNFKEQ. Here the CDR3 reads CASSRGDTSSTGELFF. In nucleotides, the CDR3 is TGTGCCAGCAGCCGGGGAGACACTTCCTCGACCGGGGAGCTGTTTTTT.